This T cell receptor beta chain was observed in a study of regulatory T cells in long-lasting Graves disease. Through Arm-PCR of CDR3 regions and iRepertoire HTBI primers, TCR beta libraries were built. Via MiXCR, TCRdb re-called the multiplex PCR reads, giving one row per CDR3 protein. Seen here are over 300,000 distinct CDR3 sequences, 15% to 17% observed once, and the top ten hold about 20%. V shed 7 bases, J shed 11 bases, and the junction held 14 bases outside the gene matches. Germline values: CDR1 MDHEN, CDR2 SYDVKM. The CDR3 consists of 14 residues. About this clonotype: A single base is all that separates this from a far larger clone, so a read error is likely.

Time point defined: newly diagnosed GD, antithyroid drugs for less than 3 months. TCR sequences were obtained from RNA taken from PBMCs. Here the sequenced sample was peripheral blood mononuclear cells (PBMCs), taken at new diagnosis, from a patient treated with antithyroid drugs. This chain joins TRBV28 and TRBJ2-5, with 9 bases identical to TRBD1. The receptor comes from a female donor with Graves disease. The CDR3 region is CASTHPTGGHEQYF. As DNA, the CDR3 is TGTGCCAGCACTCATCCCACAGGGGGCCATGAGCAGTACTTC. The full variable domain, with the rest looked up from reference TRBV28 and TRBJ2-5, is DVKVTQSSRYLVKRTGEKVFLECVQDMDHENMFWYRQDPGLGLRLIYFSYDVKMKEKGDIPEGYSVSREKKERFSLILESASTNQTSMYLCASTHPTGGHEQYFGPGTRLLVL.